Listed below are T cell receptor beta chains from one sample, sequenced in a study of blood T cell repertoires in COVID-19. Profiled with immunoSEQ multiplex PCR; TCRdb holds only in-frame clones, not every one. The sample consists of about 200,000 clones, roughly 80% of them appearing once. The sequencing sample was made of peripheral blood. The origin of the receptors is a man aged 55 to 70 with acute or convalescent COVID-19. CDR3s include the opening cysteine and the closing phenylalanine or tryptophan. D genes are given only for firm matches. Size is omitted from some rows. Given values are once, few, many or a class for expanded clones.

V,size,J,length,D,CDR3,DNA
TRBV30,few,TRBJ1-2,13,TRBD1,CACPRTGKAGYTF,TGTGCCTGCCCCCGGACAGGGAAAGCTGGCTACACCTTC
TRBV19,-,TRBJ2-7,14,-,CASSIGTGAYEQYF,TGTGCCAGTAGTATAGGGACGGGAGCCTACGAGCAGTACTTC
TRBV29-1,-,TRBJ2-3,16,TRBD2,CSVPGTSGALTDTQYF,TGCAGCGTCCCCGGGACTAGCGGGGCACTCACAGATACGCAGTATTTT
TRBV30,-,TRBJ1-4,13,-,CAWSRQVNEKLFF,TGTGCCTGGAGTCGACAGGTTAATGAAAAACTGTTTTTT
TRBV7-9,-,TRBJ2-2,15,TRBD1,CASNRDRVNTGELFF,TGTGCCAGCAACAGGGACAGGGTGAACACCGGGGAGCTGTTTTTT
TRBV5-1,-,TRBJ1-1,13,-,CASSFGPSGIAFF,TGCGCCAGCAGCTTTGGTCCCTCGGGGATAGCTTTCTTT
TRBV6-1,-,TRBJ1-2,16,TRBD1,CASSANAGQGGYGYTF,TGTGCCAGCAGTGCAAACGCGGGACAGGGAGGCTATGGCTACACCTTC
TRBV6-6,-,TRBJ1-5,14,TRBD1,CASSDGTVNQPQHF,TGTGCCAGCAGTGACGGGACAGTCAATCAGCCCCAGCATTTT
TRBV27,once,TRBJ1-1,14,-,CASRLQGGNTEAFF,TGTGCCAGCAGGTTACAGGGCGGAAACACTGAAGCTTTCTTT
TRBV20-1,-,TRBJ2-1,14,TRBD2,CSASRLAGRNEQFF,TGCAGTGCTAGTCGGCTAGCGGGGAGAAATGAGCAGTTCTTC
TRBV25-1,-,TRBJ2-7,12,-,CASRAGFYEQYF,TGTGCCAGCAGAGCGGGCTTCTACGAGCAGTACTTC
TRBV3-1/TRBV3-2,-,TRBJ1-5,14,TRBD1,CASSLTGVDSPQHF,TGTGCCAGCAGCCTGACAGGGGTCGACTCGCCCCAGCATTTT
TRBV11-1,-,TRBJ2-5,15,TRBD2,CASSLTGTSGAAQYF,TGTGCCAGCAGCCTCACCGGGACTAGTGGGGCGGCCCAGTACTTC
TRBV4-2,-,TRBJ1-4,17,TRBD1,CASSPSPQDRVGEKLFF,TGTGCCAGCAGCCCCAGCCCCCAAGACAGGGTAGGCGAAAAACTGTTTTTT
TRBV13,-,TRBJ2-7,18,TRBD2,CASSRTEGSGGHSGEQYF,TGTGCCAGCAGTCGAACAGAAGGTAGCGGGGGCCATTCGGGAGAGCAGTACTTC
TRBV9,-,TRBJ2-7,15,TRBD2,CASSVWREGLNEQYF,TGTGCCAGCAGCGTATGGCGGGAGGGCCTCAACGAGCAGTACTTC
TRBV6-6,-,TRBJ1-2,13,-,CASSPLGQGGYTF,TGTGCCAGCAGCCCCCTCGGTCAGGGGGGCTACACCTTC
TRBV7-9,-,TRBJ2-7,13,TRBD1,CASRQGQNYEQYF,TGTGCCAGCAGGCAGGGACAGAACTACGAGCAGTACTTC
TRBV12-3/TRBV12-4,-,TRBJ1-5,13,TRBD1,CASRGTGYQPQHF,TGTGCCAGCAGGGGGACAGGCTATCAGCCCCAGCATTTT
TRBV24-1,-,TRBJ2-1,16,TRBD2,CATSEPSGRSYNEQFF,TGTGCCACCAGTGAACCAAGCGGGAGATCCTACAATGAGCAGTTCTTC
TRBV18,once,TRBJ2-7,14,-,CASSPNTGLYEQYF,TGTGCCAGCTCACCCAACACAGGGTTATACGAGCAGTACTTC
TRBV27,-,TRBJ2-3,14,-,CASSPGTGTDTQYF,TGTGCCAGCAGCCCCGGGACTGGCACAGATACGCAGTATTTT
TRBV5-6,-,TRBJ2-2,15,-,CASSLARQHTGELFF,TGTGCCAGCAGCTTGGCCAGGCAGCACACCGGGGAGCTGTTTTTT
TRBV28,-,TRBJ1-5,14,TRBD1,CASSSGQGDQPQHF,TGTGCCAGCAGTTCTGGACAGGGGGACCAGCCCCAGCATTTT
TRBV24-1,-,TRBJ2-3,16,TRBD2,CATSDPSGRAVDTQYF,TGTGCCACCAGTGACCCAAGCGGGAGGGCCGTAGATACGCAGTATTTT
TRBV24-1,-,TRBJ1-5,17,TRBD1,CATSDSYGQGGNQPQHF,TGTGCCACCAGTGATTCCTACGGACAGGGTGGCAATCAGCCCCAGCATTTT
TRBV30,-,TRBJ2-1,14,TRBD2,CAWSRASGSNEQFF,TGTGCCTGGAGTAGGGCTAGCGGGAGTAATGAGCAGTTCTTC
TRBV30,-,TRBJ2-7,16,TRBD2,CAWSRRAGGPRYEQYF,TGTGCCTGGAGTAGGCGAGCGGGAGGGCCACGCTACGAGCAGTACTTC
TRBV11-2,-,TRBJ1-1,15,TRBD1,CASSLVGQGPTEAFF,TGTGCCAGCAGCTTAGTGGGACAGGGACCCACTGAAGCTTTCTTT
TRBV6-5,-,TRBJ1-6,16,-,CASSWENGIRNSPLHF,TGTGCCAGCAGTTGGGAGAACGGGATAAGGAATTCACCCCTCCACTTT
TRBV15,-,TRBJ2-1,14,TRBD2,CATSSPGTSDEQFF,TGTGCCACCAGCAGCCCCGGGACTAGCGATGAGCAGTTCTTC
TRBV3-1/TRBV3-2,few,TRBJ2-3,14,TRBD2,CASSQGTSADTQYF,TGTGCCAGCAGCCAAGGGACTAGCGCAGATACGCAGTATTTT
TRBV3-1/TRBV3-2,-,TRBJ2-7,14,TRBD1,CASRTHRDSYEQYF,TGTGCCAGCAGGACTCACCGGGACAGCTACGAGCAGTACTTC
TRBV12-3/TRBV12-4,-,TRBJ2-7,13,TRBD1,CASRRQGAHEQYF,TGTGCCAGCAGGCGACAGGGGGCGCACGAGCAGTACTTC
TRBV27,-,TRBJ1-4,16,-,CASSLASGWAPGKLFF,TGTGCCAGCAGTCTTGCATCGGGGTGGGCTCCGGGAAAACTGTTTTTT
TRBV19,-,TRBJ2-3,15,TRBD1,CASSIAGQGTDTQYF,TGTGCCAGTAGTATCGCGGGACAGGGCACAGATACGCAGTATTTT
TRBV21-1,-,TRBJ1-5,18,-,CASSKAQRRLGKHQPQHF,TGTGCCAGCAGCAAAGCGCAAAGGAGGTTAGGCAAGCATCAGCCCCAGCATTTT
TRBV7-2,-,TRBJ1-6,16,TRBD1,CASSTGTVILGSPLHF,TGTGCCAGCAGCACCGGGACAGTGATTTTGGGGTCACCCCTCCACTTT
TRBV5-1,few,TRBJ2-3,18,TRBD2,CASSLRTSGESSTDTQYF,TGCGCCAGCAGCCTCCGGACTAGCGGTGAATCTAGCACAGATACGCAGTATTTT
TRBV6-2/TRBV6-3,-,TRBJ2-7,15,TRBD1,CASSYDTGGTYEQYF,TGTGCCAGCAGTTACGACACAGGGGGTACCTACGAGCAGTACTTC
TRBV7-3,-,TRBJ2-6,18,-,CASSLAAGLASGANVLTF,TGTGCCAGCAGCTTAGCGGCAGGGTTAGCATCTGGGGCCAACGTCCTGACTTTC
TRBV19,-,TRBJ2-1,14,-,CASNREVGYNEQFF,TGTGCCAGTAACCGAGAGGTCGGGTACAATGAGCAGTTCTTC
TRBV7-9,-,TRBJ2-7,14,-,CASSLSGGSHEQYF,TGTGCCAGCAGCTTATCTGGGGGGAGCCACGAGCAGTACTTC
TRBV5-1,-,TRBJ2-1,13,-,CASSPYSINEQFF,TGCGCCAGCAGCCCCTATTCGATCAATGAGCAGTTCTTC
TRBV27,-,TRBJ1-3,16,-,CASSQNGLFSGNTIYF,TGTGCCAGCAGTCAAAACGGACTGTTCTCTGGAAACACCATATATTTT
TRBV4-1,-,TRBJ2-7,17,TRBD2,CASSQPTSGRISYEQYF,TGCGCCAGCAGCCAACCAACTAGCGGTAGAATCTCCTACGAGCAGTACTTC
TRBV7-9,-,TRBJ1-2,11,-,CASSFEYGYTF,TGTGCCAGCAGCTTCGAGTATGGCTACACCTTC
TRBV4-2,-,TRBJ1-1,14,TRBD1,CASSRGQLNTEAFF,TGTGCCAGCAGCCGGGGACAGTTGAACACTGAAGCTTTCTTT
TRBV5-1,-,TRBJ2-1,17,-,CASSFTGFRSSYNEQFF,TGCGCCAGCAGCTTTACCGGGTTCCGAAGCTCCTACAATGAGCAGTTCTTC
TRBV7-2,-,TRBJ1-4,15,-,CASSSRGSTNEKLFF,TGTGCCAGCAGCTCCAGGGGCTCAACTAATGAAAAACTGTTTTTT
TRBV7-2,-,TRBJ2-3,15,-,CASSLGGGWSDTQYF,TGTGCCAGCAGCTTAGGTGGAGGGTGGTCAGATACGCAGTATTTT
TRBV7-9,-,TRBJ1-2,13,-,CASSLNSNYGYTF,TGTGCCAGCAGCTTAAACTCTAACTATGGCTACACCTTC